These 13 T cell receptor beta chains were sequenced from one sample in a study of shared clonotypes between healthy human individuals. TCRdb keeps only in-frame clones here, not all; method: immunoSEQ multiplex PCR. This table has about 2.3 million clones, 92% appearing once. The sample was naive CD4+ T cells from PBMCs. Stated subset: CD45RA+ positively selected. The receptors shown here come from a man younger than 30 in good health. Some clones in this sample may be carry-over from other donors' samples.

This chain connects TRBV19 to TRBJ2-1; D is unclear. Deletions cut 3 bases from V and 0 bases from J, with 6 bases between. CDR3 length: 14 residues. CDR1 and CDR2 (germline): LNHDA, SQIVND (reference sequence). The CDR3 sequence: CASSIENSYNEQFF. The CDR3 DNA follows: TGTGCCAGTAGTATTGAGAACTCCTACAATGAGCAGTTCTTC.

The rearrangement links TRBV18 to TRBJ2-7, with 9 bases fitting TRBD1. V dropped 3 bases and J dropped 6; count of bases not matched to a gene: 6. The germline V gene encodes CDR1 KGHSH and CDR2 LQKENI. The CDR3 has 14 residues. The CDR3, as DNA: TGTGCCAGCTCACCCGGACAGGGGTTCAGCGAGCAGTACTTC. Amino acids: CASSPGQGFSEQYF.

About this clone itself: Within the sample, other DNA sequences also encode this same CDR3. CDR3 sequence reads: CSVGGQSYEQYF. Here the CDR3 DNA reads TGCAGCGTTGGAGGCCAGTCCTACGAGCAGTACTTC. This chain links TRBV29-1 with TRBJ2-7; D unresolved. Per the germline V gene, CDR1 is SQVTM and CDR2 is ANQGSEA. Between the trimmed V and J ends, which lost 4 bases and 1 base, there was a span of 8 bases. The CDR3 has 12 amino acids.

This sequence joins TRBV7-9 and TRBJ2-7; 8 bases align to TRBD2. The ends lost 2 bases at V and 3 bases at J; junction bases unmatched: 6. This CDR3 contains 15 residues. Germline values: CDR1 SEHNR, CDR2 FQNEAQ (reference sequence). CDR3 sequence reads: CASSLTARGGYEQYF. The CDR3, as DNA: TGTGCCAGCAGCTTAACGGCCCGGGGGGGCTACGAGCAGTACTTC.

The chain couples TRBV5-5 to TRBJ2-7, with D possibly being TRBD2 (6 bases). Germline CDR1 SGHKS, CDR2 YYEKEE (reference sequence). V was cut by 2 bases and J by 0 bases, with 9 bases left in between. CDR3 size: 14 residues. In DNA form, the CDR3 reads TGTGCCAGCAGCTTCGCGGGGAACTCCTACGAGCAGTACTTC. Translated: CASSFAGNSYEQYF.

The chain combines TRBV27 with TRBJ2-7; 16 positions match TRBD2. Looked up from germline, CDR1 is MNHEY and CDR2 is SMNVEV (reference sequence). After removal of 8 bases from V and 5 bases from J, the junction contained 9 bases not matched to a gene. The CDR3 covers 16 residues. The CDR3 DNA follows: TGTGCCAGCCGGGGACTAGCGGGAGGGTCGGCCGACGAGCAGTACTTC. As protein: CASRGLAGGSADEQYF.

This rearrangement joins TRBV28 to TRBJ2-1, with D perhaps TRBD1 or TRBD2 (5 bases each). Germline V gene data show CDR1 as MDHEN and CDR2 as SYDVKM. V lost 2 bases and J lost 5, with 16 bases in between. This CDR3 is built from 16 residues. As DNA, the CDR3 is TGTGCCAGCAGTTTACGGGACCCCGCCCCCCACAATGAGCAGTTCTTC. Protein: CASSLRDPAPHNEQFF.

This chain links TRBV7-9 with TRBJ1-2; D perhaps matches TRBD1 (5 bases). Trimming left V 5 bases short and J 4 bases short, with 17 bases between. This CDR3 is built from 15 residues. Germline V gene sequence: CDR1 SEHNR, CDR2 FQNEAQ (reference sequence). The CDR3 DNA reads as TGTGCCAGCAGCGACTCAGGGAAATACGGCTATGGCTACACCTTC. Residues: CASSDSGKYGYGYTF.

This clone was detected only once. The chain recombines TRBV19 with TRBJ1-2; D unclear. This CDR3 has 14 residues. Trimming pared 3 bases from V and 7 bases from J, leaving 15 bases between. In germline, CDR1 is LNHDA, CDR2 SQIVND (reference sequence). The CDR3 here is CASSIQEPPTGYTF. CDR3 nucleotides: TGTGCCAGTAGTATCCAGGAGCCTCCGACTGGCTACACCTTC.

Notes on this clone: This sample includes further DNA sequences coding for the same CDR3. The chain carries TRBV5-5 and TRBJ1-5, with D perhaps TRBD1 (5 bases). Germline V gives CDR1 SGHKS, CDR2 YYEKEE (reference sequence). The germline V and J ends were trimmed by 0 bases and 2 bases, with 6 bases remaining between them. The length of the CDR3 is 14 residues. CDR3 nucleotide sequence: TGTGCCAGCAGCTTGGAAGGGGGCAATCAGCCCCAGCATTTT. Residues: CASSLEGGNQPQHF.

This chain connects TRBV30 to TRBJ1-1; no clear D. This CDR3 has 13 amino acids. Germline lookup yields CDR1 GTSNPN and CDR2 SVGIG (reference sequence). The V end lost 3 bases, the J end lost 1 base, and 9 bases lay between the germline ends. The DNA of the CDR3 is TGTGCCTGGAGAGCGCTTCGGAACACTGAAGCTTTCTTT. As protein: CAWRALRNTEAFF.

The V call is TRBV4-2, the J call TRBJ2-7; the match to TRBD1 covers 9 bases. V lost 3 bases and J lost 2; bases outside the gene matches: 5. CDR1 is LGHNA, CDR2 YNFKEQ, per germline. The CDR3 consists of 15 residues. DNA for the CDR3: TGTGCCAGCAGCCAGGGACAGGGATTCGCCTACGAGCAGTACTTC. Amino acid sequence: CASSQGQGFAYEQYF.

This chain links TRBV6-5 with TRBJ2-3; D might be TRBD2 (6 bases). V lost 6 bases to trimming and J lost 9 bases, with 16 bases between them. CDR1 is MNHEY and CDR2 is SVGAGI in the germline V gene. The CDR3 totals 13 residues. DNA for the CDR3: TGTGCCAGCAGCTTCAGCGGGCCGCCCACGCAGTATTTT. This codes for CASSFSGPPTQYF.